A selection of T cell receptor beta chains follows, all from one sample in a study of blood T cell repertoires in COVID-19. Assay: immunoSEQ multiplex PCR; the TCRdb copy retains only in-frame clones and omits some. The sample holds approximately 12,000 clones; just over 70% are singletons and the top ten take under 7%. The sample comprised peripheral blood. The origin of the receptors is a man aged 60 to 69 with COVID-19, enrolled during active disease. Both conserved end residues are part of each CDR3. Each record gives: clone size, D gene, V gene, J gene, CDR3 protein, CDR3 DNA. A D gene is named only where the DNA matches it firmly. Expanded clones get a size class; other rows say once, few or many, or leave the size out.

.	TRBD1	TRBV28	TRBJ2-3	CASSFLGQGSDTQYF	TGTGCCAGCAGTTTCCTAGGACAGGGGTCAGATACGCAGTATTTT
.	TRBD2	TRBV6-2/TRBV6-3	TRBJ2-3	CASSSVSLLAGDTDTQYF	TGTGCCAGCAGTTCCGTCAGTCTTTTGGCGGGGGACACAGATACGCAGTATTTT
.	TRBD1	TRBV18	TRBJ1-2	CASSPSRDSLYGYTF	TGTGCCAGCTCACCATCCCGGGACAGCCTCTATGGCTACACCTTC
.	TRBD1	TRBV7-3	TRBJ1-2	CASSLTGTGGAKTF	TGTGCCAGCAGCTTAACAGGGACAGGGGGCGCAAAAACCTTC
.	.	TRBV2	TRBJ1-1	CASREAGENTEAFF	TGTGCCAGCAGAGAGGCAGGGGAGAACACTGAAGCTTTCTTT
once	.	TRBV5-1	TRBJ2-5	CASTVGGPGSHETQYF	TGCGCCAGCACCGTGGGGGGGCCAGGGTCGCATGAGACCCAGTACTTC
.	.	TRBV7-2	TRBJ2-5	CASSLASGETQYF	TGTGCCAGCAGCTTAGCAAGCGGAGAGACCCAGTACTTC
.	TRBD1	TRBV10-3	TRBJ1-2	CATTEQGARGYTF	TGTGCCACGACCGAGCAGGGGGCGCGTGGCTACACCTTC
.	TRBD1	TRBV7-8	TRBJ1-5	CASRLDRVGQPQHF	TGTGCCAGCAGATTGGACAGGGTGGGACAGCCCCAGCATTTT
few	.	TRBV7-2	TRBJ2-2	CASSPRVNTGELFF	TGTGCCAGCAGCCCCAGGGTGAACACCGGGGAGCTGTTTTTT
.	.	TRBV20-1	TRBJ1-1	CSAPFTEAFF	TGCAGTGCCCCCTTTACTGAAGCTTTCTTT
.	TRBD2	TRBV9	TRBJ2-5	CASSVLSGGAETQYF	TGTGCCAGCAGCGTGCTAAGCGGGGGGGCAGAGACCCAGTACTTC